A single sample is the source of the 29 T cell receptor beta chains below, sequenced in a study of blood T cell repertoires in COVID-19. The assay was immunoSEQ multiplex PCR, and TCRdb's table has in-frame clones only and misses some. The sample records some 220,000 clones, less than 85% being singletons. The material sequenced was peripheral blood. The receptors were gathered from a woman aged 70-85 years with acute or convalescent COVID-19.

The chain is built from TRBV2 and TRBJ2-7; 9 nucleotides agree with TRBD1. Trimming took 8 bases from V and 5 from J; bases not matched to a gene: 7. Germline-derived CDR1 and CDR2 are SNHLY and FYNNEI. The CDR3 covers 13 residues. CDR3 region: CASYRDRANEQYF. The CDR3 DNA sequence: TGTGCCAGCTACCGGGACAGGGCGAACGAGCAGTACTTC.

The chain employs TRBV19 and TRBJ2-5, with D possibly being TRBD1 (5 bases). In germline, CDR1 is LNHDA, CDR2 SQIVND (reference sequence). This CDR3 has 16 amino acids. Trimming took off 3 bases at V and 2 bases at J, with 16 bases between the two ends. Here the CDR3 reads CASSIEGRQQQETQYF. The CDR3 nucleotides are TGTGCCAGTAGTATTGAAGGCCGACAGCAACAAGAGACCCAGTACTTC.

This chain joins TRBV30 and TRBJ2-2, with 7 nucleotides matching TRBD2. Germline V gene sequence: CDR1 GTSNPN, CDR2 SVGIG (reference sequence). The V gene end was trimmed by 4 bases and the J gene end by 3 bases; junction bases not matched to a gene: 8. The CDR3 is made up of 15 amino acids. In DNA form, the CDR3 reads TGTGCCTGGAATAGGAGGCTAGCGGACACCGGGGAGCTGTTTTTT. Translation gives CAWNRRLADTGELFF. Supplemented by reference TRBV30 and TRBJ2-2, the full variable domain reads SQTIHQWPATLVQPVGSPLSLECTVEGTSNPNLYWYRQAAGRGLQLLFYSVGIGQISSEVPQNLSASRPQDRQFILSSKKLLLSDSGFYLCAWNRRLADTGELFFGEGSRLTVL.

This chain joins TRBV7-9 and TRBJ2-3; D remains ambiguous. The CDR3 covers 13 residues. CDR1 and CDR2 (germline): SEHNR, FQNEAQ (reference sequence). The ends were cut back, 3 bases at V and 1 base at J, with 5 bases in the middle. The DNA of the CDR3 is TGTGCCAGCAGCTTTGTAGGCACAGATACGCAGTATTTT. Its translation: CASSFVGTDTQYF.

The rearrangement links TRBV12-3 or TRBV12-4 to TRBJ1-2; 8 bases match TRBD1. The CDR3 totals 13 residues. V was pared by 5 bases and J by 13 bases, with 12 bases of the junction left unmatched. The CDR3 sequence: CASSQTGALGATF. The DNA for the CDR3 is TGTGCCAGCAGTCAGACAGGGGCCTTGGGGGCCACCTTC.

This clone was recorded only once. The CDR3 reads CSARTGGLTQYF. The CDR3 coding sequence is TGCAGCGCCCGGACAGGGGGCTTGACCCAGTACTTC. V and J are TRBV29-1 and TRBJ2-5; 11 bases match TRBD1. CDR3 length: 12 residues. The junction had 5 bases not matched to a gene; V was cut back by 7 bases and J by 7 bases. Germline CDR1 is SQVTM and CDR2 is ANQGSEA.

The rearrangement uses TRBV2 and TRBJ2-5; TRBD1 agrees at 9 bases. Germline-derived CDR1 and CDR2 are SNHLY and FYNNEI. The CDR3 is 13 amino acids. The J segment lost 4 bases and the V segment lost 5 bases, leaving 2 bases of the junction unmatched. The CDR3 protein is CASSPTGGETQYF. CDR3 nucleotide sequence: TGTGCCAGCAGTCCGACAGGGGGAGAGACCCAGTACTTC.

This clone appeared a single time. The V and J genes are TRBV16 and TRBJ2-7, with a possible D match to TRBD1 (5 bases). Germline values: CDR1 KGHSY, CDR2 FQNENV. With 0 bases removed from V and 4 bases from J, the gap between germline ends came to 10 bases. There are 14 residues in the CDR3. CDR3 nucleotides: TGTGCCAGCAGCCAATCGCAGGGCGGATACGAGCAGTACTTC. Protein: CASSQSQGGYEQYF.

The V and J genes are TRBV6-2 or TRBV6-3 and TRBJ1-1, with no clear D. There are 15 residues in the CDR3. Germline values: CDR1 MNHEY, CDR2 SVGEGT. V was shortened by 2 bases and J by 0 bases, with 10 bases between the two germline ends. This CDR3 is CASSYEAPLNTEAFF. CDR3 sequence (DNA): TGTGCCAGCAGTTACGAGGCACCTCTGAACACTGAAGCTTTCTTT.

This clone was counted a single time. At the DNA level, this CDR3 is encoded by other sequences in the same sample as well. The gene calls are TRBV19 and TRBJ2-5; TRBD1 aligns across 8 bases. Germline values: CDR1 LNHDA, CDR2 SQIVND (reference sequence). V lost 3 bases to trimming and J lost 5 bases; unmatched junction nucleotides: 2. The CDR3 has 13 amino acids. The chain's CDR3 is CASSIRQGETQYF. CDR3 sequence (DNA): TGTGCCAGTAGTATTAGACAGGGGGAGACCCAGTACTTC.

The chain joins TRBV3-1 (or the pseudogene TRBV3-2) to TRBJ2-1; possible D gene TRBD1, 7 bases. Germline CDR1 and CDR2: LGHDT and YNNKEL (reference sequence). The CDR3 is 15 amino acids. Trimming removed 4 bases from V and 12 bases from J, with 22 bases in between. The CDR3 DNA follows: TGTGCCAGCAGCCCCCAGGGGGGCAGGCCGAGTGGGCAGTTCTTC. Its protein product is CASSPQGGRPSGQFF.

This CDR3 reads CASSQTGLAGGLPQTQYF. CDR3 nucleotides: TGTGCCAGCAGCCAGACGGGACTAGCGGGGGGGCTCCCGCAGACCCAGTACTTC. V is TRBV7-6 and J is TRBJ2-5, with 16 positions matching TRBD2. CDR1 is SGHVS and CDR2 is FNYEAQ in the germline V gene. After removal of 5 bases from V and 6 bases from J, the junction contained 12 bases not matched to a gene. The CDR3 runs 18 residues.

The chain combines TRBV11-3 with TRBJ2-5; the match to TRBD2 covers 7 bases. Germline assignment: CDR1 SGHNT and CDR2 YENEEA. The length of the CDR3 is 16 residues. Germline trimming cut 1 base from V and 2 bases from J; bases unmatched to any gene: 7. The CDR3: CASSLGSWGGQETQYF. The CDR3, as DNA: TGTGCCAGCAGCTTAGGATCATGGGGGGGGCAAGAGACCCAGTACTTC.

CDR3 in amino acids: CASSQDVGGEKLFF. DNA for the CDR3: TGCGCCAGCAGCCAAGACGTAGGGGGTGAAAAACTGTTTTTT. This chain connects TRBV4-1 to TRBJ1-4, with D maybe TRBD1 (6 bases). Trimming took 0 bases from V and 7 from J, leaving 9 bases between them. The CDR3 length is 14 residues. Germline V gene sequence: CDR1 MGHRA, CDR2 YSYEKL.

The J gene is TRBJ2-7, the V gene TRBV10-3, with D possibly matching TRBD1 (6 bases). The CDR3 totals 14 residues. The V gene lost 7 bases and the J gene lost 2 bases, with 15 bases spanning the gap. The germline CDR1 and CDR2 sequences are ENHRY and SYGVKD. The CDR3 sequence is CAINVRTDTYEQYV. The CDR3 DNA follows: TGTGCCATCAACGTAAGGACAGATACCTACGAGCAGTACGTC.

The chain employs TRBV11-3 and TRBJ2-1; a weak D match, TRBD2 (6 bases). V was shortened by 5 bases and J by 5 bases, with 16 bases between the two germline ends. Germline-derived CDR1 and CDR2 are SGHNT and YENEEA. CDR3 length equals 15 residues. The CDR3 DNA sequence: TGTGCCAGCAGCAAAAGGGACTCGAACAACAATGAGCAGTTCTTC. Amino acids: CASSKRDSNNNEQFF.

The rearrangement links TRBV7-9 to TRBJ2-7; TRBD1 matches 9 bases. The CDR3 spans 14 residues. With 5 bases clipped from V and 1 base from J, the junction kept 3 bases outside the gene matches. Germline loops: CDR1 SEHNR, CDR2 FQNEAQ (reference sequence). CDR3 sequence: CASSRDRASYEQYF. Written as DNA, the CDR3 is TGTGCCAGCAGCCGGGACAGGGCATCCTACGAGCAGTACTTC. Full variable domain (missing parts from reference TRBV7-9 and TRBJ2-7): DTGVSQNPRHKITKRGQNVTFRCDPISEHNRLYWYRQTLGQGPEFLTYFQNEAQLEKSRLLSDRFSAERPKGSFSTLEIQRTEQGDSAMYLCASSRDRASYEQYFGPGTRLTVT.

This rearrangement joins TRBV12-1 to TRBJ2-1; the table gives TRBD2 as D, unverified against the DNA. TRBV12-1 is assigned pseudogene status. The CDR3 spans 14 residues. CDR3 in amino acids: CASSFAAPLEGQFF. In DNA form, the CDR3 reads TGTGCCAGCAGCTTTGCGGCCCCACTAGAAGGGCAGTTCTTC.

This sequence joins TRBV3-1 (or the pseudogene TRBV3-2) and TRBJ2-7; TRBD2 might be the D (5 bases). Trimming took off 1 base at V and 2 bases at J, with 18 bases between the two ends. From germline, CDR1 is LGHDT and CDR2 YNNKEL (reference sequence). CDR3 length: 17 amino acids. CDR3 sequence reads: CASSQAPDSSEPYEQYF. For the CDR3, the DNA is TGTGCCAGCAGCCAAGCCCCGGACTCCTCCGAGCCCTACGAGCAGTACTTC.

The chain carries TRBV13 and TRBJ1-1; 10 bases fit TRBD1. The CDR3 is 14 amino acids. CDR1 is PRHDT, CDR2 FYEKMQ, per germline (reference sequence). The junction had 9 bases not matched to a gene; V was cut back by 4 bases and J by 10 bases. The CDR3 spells CASSSNSGQGGAFF. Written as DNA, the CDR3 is TGTGCCAGCAGCTCTAACTCTGGACAGGGGGGAGCTTTCTTT.

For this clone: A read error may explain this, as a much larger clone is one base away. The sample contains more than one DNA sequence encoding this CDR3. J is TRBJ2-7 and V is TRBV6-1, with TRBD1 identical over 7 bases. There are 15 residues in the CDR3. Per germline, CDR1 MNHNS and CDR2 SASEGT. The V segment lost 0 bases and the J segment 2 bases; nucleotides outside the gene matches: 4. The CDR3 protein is CASSEAGTVTYEQYF. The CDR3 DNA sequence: TGTGCCAGCAGTGAAGCCGGGACAGTGACCTACGAGCAGTACTTC.

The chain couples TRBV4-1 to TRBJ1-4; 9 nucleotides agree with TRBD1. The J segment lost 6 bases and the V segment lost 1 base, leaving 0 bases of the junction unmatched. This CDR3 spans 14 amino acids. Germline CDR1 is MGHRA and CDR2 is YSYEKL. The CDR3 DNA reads TGCGCCAGCAGCCAAGGGACAGGGGATGAAAAACTGTTTTTT. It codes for CASSQGTGDEKLFF.

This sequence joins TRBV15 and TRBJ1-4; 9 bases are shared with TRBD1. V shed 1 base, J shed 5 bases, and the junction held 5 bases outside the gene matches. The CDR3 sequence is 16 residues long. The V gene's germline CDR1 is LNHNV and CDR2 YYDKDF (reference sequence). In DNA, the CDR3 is TGTGCCACCAGCAGAGTACAGGGGGCAAGAAATGAAAAACTGTTTTTT. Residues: CATSRVQGARNEKLFF.

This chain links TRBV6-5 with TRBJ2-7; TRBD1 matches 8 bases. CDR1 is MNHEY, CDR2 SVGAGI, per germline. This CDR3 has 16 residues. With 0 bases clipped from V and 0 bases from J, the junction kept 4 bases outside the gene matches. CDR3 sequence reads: CASSYSGTGGSYEQYF. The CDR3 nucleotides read TGTGCCAGCAGTTACTCGGGCACAGGGGGCTCCTACGAGCAGTACTTC.

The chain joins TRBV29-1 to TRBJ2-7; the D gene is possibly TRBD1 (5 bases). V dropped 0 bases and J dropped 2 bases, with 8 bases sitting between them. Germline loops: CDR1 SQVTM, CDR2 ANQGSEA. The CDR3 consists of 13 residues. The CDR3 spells CSVEDDRTYEQYF. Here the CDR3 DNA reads TGCAGCGTTGAAGATGACAGAACCTACGAGCAGTACTTC.

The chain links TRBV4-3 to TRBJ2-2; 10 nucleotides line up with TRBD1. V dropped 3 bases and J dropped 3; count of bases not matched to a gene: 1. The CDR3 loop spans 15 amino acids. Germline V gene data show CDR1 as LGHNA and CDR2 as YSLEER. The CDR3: CASSHGTGDTGELFF. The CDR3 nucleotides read TGCGCCAGCAGCCACGGGACAGGGGACACCGGGGAGCTGTTTTTT.

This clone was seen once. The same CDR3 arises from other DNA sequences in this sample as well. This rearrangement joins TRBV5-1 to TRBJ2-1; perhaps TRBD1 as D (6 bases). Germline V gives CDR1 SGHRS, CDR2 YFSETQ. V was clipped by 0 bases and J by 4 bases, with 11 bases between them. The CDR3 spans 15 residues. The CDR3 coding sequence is TGCGCCAGCAGCTTGGAGGGGGATTCATACAATGAGCAGTTCTTC. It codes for CASSLEGDSYNEQFF.

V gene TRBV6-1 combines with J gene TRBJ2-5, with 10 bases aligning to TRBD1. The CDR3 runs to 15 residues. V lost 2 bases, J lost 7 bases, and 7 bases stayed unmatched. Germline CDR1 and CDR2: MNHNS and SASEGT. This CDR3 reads CASSEPTGGGGTQYF. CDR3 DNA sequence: TGTGCCAGCAGTGAACCGACAGGGGGCGGGGGGACCCAGTACTTC.

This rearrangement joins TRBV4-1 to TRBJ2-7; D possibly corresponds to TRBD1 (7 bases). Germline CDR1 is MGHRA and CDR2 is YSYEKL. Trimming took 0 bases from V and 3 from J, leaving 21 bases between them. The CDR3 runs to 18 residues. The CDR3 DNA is TGCGCCAGCAGCCAAGATCGGTTTGGCGGGACAGTTAACTACGAGCAGTACGTC. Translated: CASSQDRFGGTVNYEQYV.